Listed below are T cell receptor beta chains from one sample, sequenced in a study of OX40 agonist ivuxolimab in advanced cancers. Assay used: immunoSEQ multiplex PCR; TCRdb lists only in-frame clones, some missing. The sample records roughly 21,000 clones, approximately 90% being singletons. Sample: CD4+ or CD8+ T cells sorted from blood, taken in a trial of the OX40 agonist ivuxolimab. These receptors came from an adult with an advanced solid tumor such as melanoma, head and neck, liver or kidney cancer. CDR3s include the opening cysteine and the closing phenylalanine or tryptophan. A D gene is named only where the DNA matches it firmly. Some rows mark clone size as missing; the rest say once, few, many or name a class of expanded clone.

>-|TRBV9|-|TRBJ2-5
TGTGCCAGCAGCGTAGTGGGCCTAGGGGACCAAGAGACCCAGTACTTC
CASSVVGLGDQETQYF
>-|TRBV7-9|TRBD1|TRBJ1-4
TGTGCCAGCAGCCCCAGCTCGACAGGGCGGTTTGAAAAACTGTTTTTT
CASSPSSTGRFEKLFF
>-|TRBV4-1|-|TRBJ1-2
TGCGCCAGCAGCCACCGGGACCACTATGGCTACACCTTC
CASSHRDHYGYTF
>-|TRBV5-6|-|TRBJ2-2
TGTGCCAGCAGCTTGGGACCCAACACCGGGGAGCTGTTTTTT
CASSLGPNTGELFF
>-|TRBV2|-|TRBJ1-2
TGTGCCAGCAGATACCCCGACAGCTATGGCTACACCTTC
CASRYPDSYGYTF
>-|TRBV9|-|TRBJ1-2
TGTGCCAGCAGCTCCGGGACATTCCCTTTCTATGGCTACACCTTC
CASSSGTFPFYGYTF
>-|TRBV4-1|TRBD2|TRBJ2-1
TGCGCCAGCAGCCAAGATACTAGCGGGTACAATGAGCAGTTCTTC
CASSQDTSGYNEQFF
>-|TRBV5-4|TRBD2|TRBJ2-7
TGTGCCAGCAGTCTAGCGGGGGGGATCTACGAGCAGTACTTC
CASSLAGGIYEQYF
>-|TRBV13|-|TRBJ2-1
TGTGCCAGCAGCTTAGGTGGAGGGCGGGGCATCGATGAGCAGTTCTTC
CASSLGGGRGIDEQFF
>-|TRBV27|TRBD2|TRBJ2-5
TGTGCCAGCAGTTTAGGGCGGGGGGGCCCTCGAGAGACCCAGTACTTC
CASSLGRGGPRETQYF
>-|TRBV11-2|-|TRBJ2-7
TGTGCCAGCAGTACTAGACCCGCCGGGAACTACGAGCAGTACTTC
CASSTRPAGNYEQYF
>-|TRBV6-1|-|TRBJ1-1
TGTGCCAGCAGTGAATTACAGGGTACGGCTTTCTTT
CASSELQGTAFF
>few|TRBV9|-|TRBJ2-5
TGTGCCAGCAGCGTAGCTGACAGGAGGGTAGAGACCCAGTACTTC
CASSVADRRVETQYF
>-|TRBV12-5|-|TRBJ1-1
TGTGCTAGTGGAGAGACAGGTTCAACTGAAGCTTTCTTT
CASGETGSTEAFF
>few|TRBV6-1|TRBD2|TRBJ2-1
TGTGCCAGCAATCCGGGACTAGCGTCAAATGAGCAGTTCTTC
CASNPGLASNEQFF
>-|TRBV4-2|-|TRBJ2-2
TGTGCCAGCAGCCCCGAGGGGGGAAACACCGGGGAGCTGTTTTTT
CASSPEGGNTGELFF
>-|TRBV4-1|TRBD2|TRBJ2-1
TGCGCCAGCAGCCAAGTTAGCGGGATAGTTCGTGAGCAGTTCTTC
CASSQVSGIVREQFF
>-|TRBV15|-|TRBJ2-3
TGTGCCACCAGCAGCAGGACCGGGCCCATTGATACGCAGTATTTT
CATSSRTGPIDTQYF
>-|TRBV13|TRBD1|TRBJ1-1
TGTGCCAGCAGCGGGACAGGCCAGAACACTGAAGCTTTCTTT
CASSGTGQNTEAFF
>-|TRBV18|-|TRBJ2-3
TGTGCCAGCTCGTCCGGTGCTAGCACAGATACGCAGTATTTT
CASSSGASTDTQYF
>-|TRBV14|TRBD1|TRBJ2-5
TGTGCCAGCAGTGCCGGGACAGTGTCACAAGAGACCCAGTACTTC
CASSAGTVSQETQYF
>-|TRBV5-5|-|TRBJ1-6
TGTGCCAGCAGTGCTGCCTATAATTCACCCCTCCACTTT
CASSAAYNSPLHF
>-|TRBV11-2|-|TRBJ1-5
TGTGCCAGCAGCTCAGGGAAATATCAGCCCCAGCATTTT
CASSSGKYQPQHF
>-|TRBV29-1|-|TRBJ2-2
TGCAGCGTTCAATGGGGCAGGGAGGCCGGGGAGCTGTTTTTT
CSVQWGREAGELFF
>-|TRBV2|TRBD1|TRBJ1-2
TGTGCCAGCAGGACAGGGGGCCTCGGCTACACCTTC
CASRTGGLGYTF
>-|TRBV6-1|-|TRBJ1-6
TGTGCCAGCAGTTCTAAACCCAATGAGGCCCTCCACTTT
CASSSKPNEALHF
>-|TRBV10-2|TRBD2|TRBJ2-1
TGCGCCAGCAGTGTGTCTAGCGGGAGCAATGAGCAGTTCTTC
CASSVSSGSNEQFF
>-|TRBV10-2|TRBD2|TRBJ2-2
TGCGCCAGCAGATGGTCTAGCGGGTCGGCAGGGGAGCTGTTTTTT
CASRWSSGSAGELFF
>-|TRBV5-5|-|TRBJ1-5
TGTGCCAGCAGCCCGGTGAGTGGGGCCAGCAATCAGCCCCAGCATTTT
CASSPVSGASNQPQHF
>-|TRBV6-1|-|TRBJ1-1
TGTGCCAGCAGTGAAGGCTGGTACTCAGGGAACACTGAAGCTTTCTTT
CASSEGWYSGNTEAFF
>-|TRBV12-5|-|TRBJ2-1
TGTGCTAGTGGGCCTGGGGGTGGTGAGCAGTTCTTC
CASGPGGGEQFF
>-|TRBV5-1|-|TRBJ1-2
TGCGCCAGCAGCTTGGGACAGGACCTCTATGGCTACACCTTC
CASSLGQDLYGYTF
>-|TRBV15|TRBD1|TRBJ1-1
TGTGCCACCAGCCCGGGACAGGGGGCATACTTT
CATSPGQGAYF
>-|TRBV6-4|TRBD1|TRBJ2-7
TGTGCCAGCAGCGCCGGGACAGGGTACGAGCAGTACTTC
CASSAGTGYEQYF
>once|TRBV6-1|-|TRBJ1-5
TGTGCCAGCAACGAAAGGGGTTCGGGCAATCAGCCCCAGCATTTT
CASNERGSGNQPQHF
>medium-sized|TRBV5-4|TRBD1|TRBJ2-1
TGTGCCAGCATCAGGGACAGGGATTACAATGAGCAGTTCTTC
CASIRDRDYNEQFF
>-|TRBV7-9|-|TRBJ1-3
TGTGCCACCGAATATGCAAACACCATATATTTT
CATEYANTIYF
>-|TRBV6-5|TRBD1|TRBJ2-5
TGTGCCAGCAGTACCGGGACAGAGTTTCAAGAGACCCAGTACTTC
CASSTGTEFQETQYF
>once|TRBV7-9|TRBD2|TRBJ2-7
TGTGCCAGCAGCCCCGGGACTAGGCCCTACGAGCAGTACTTC
CASSPGTRPYEQYF
>-|TRBV9|-|TRBJ1-2
TGTGCCAGCAGCACCCGCGCATATGGCTACACCTTC
CASSTRAYGYTF
>-|TRBV2|-|TRBJ1-6
TGTGCCAGCACCTACGCCTTAGCACCGGGTTCACCCCTCCACTTT
CASTYALAPGSPLHF
>-|TRBV6-6|-|TRBJ2-2
TGTGCCAGCACCCCGAACACCGGGGAGCTGTTTTTT
CASTPNTGELFF
>-|TRBV2|TRBD1|TRBJ1-3
TGTGCCAGCAGTGGCCAGGGGGTTGGAAACACCATATATTTT
CASSGQGVGNTIYF
>-|TRBV6-6|-|TRBJ1-5
TGTGCCAGCACCAGACAGAGCAATCAGCCCCAGCATTTT
CASTRQSNQPQHF